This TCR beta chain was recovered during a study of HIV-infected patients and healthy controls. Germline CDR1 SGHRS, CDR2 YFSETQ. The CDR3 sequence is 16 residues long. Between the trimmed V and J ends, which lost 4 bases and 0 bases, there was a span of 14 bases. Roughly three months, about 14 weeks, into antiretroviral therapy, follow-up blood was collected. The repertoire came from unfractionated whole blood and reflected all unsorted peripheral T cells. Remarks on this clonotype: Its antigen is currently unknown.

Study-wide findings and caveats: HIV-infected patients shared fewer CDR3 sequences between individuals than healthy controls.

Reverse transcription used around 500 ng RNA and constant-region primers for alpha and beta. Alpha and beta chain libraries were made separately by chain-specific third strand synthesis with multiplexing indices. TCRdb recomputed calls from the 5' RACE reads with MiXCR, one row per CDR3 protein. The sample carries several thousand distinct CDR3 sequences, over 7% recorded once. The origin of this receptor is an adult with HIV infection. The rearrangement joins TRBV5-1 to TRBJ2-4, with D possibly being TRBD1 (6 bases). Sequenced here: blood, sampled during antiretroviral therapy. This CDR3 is CASSPGHELAKNIQYF. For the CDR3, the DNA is TGCGCCAGCAGCCCGGGACACGAACTAGCCAAAAACATTCAGTACTTC. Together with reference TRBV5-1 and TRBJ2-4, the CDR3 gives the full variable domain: KAGVTQTPRYLIKTRGQQVTLSCSPISGHRSVSWYQQTPGQGLQFLFEYFSETQRNKGNFPGRFSGRQFSNSRSEMNVSTLELGDSALYLCASSPGHELAKNIQYFGAGTRLSVL.